This T cell receptor (beta chain) derives from a study of tumor and adjacent non-tumor tissue in lung cancer (dated by TCRdb to the late 2010s). Looking at the study overall: Patients with adenocarcinoma (approximately 11), squamous cell carcinoma (2) and small cell lung cancer (1) were included in the cohort. The study compared bulk TCRbeta repertoires from lung tumor tissue and matched distant non-tumor lung tissue of approximately 14 lung cancer patients. In total, sequencing yielded approximately 130,000,000 productive TCRbeta reads, which works out to an average of approximately 4.1 million reads per sample. The approximately 15 enrolled patients, of whom 10 were men and 5 were women, were aged about 30 to 80 years and were diagnosed with TNM stage I to III disease. Around 30 paired specimens, one tumor and one normal lung sample per patient, were profiled by TCRbeta CDR3 sequencing. Overall study results and their limits: Peripheral blood was not sequenced, so blood TCRbeta repertoires were not examined in the lung cancer patients of the study. The top 100 clones made up a significantly larger cumulative share of the repertoire in normal lung than in tumor tissue. Tumor tissue showed significantly greater TCR diversity (inverse Simpson) than normal lung tissue (roughly 430 vs 170, P = 0.0075, Mann-Whitney U test). Only about 15 patients were included in the cohort, and the need for larger samples and more detailed clinical data was noted by the authors. Neither the sequencing platform nor unique molecular identifiers are named or mentioned anywhere in the methods. TCR diversity was significantly higher in younger patients, and higher tumor TCR diversity was associated with shorter overall and disease-free survival.

RNA was isolated from bulk, unsorted tissue, and RNA quality was assessed with a NanoDrop ND-1000 and an Agilent 2100. For the normal lung samples, distant non-tumor tissue was collected more than 3 cm away from the tumor edge. The donors were newly diagnosed lung cancer patients admitted for thoracic surgery in China from August to November 2014 who had not received prior chemotherapy. Anyone who had undergone radiotherapy or chemotherapy before, or who had another cancer at the same time, was left out of the study. Surgical tissue pieces of roughly 1-2.2 cm3 were preserved in RNAlater solution and stored at -80 °C until use. Library preparation used multiplex PCR. These reads were obtained on an Illumina HiSeq 2500. TCRbeta libraries were constructed through three rounds of nested PCR with primers (Table S4) according to protocols adapted from ARM-PCR. Before sequencing, PCR products of 200-500 bp were excised from the gel and purified with the QIAquick gel extraction kit. The authors' pipeline ran thus. Reads were cleaned with Trimmomatic, merged with FLASH into complete CDR3 sequences, and assigned to V(D)J germline segments with MiTCR. Clonal diversity was calculated as the inverse Simpson's index using VDJtools. In-frame sequences without a premature stop codon were defined as productive reads. TCRdb itself trimmed the public reads at Q25 with fastp, ran MiXCR and retained productive beta chains. Here each entry gathers all rows of one CDR3 protein and keeps the most common genes and DNA. None of the V and J calls come from the authors' own analysis; TCRdb made them. This sample holds some 80,000 distinct CDR3 sequences; more than 75% were observed only once. The ten largest clones take up 21% of the sample.

Note on this clonotype: Its antigen specificity is not known. The conserved final phenylalanine or tryptophan is absent from the CDR3, which likely points to a read error.

The CDR3 contains 16 residues when both ends are counted. Of the read, only the CDR3 DNA is kept; its 48 bases are in frame from base 1. CDR1 and CDR2, per the germline V gene, are LGHNA and YNFKEQ. This sequence uses TRBV4-2 and TRBJ2-7; the D gene assignment is ambiguous. Sequences were obtained from distant non-tumor lung tissue. This receptor was identified in a woman in her forties or fifties with non-small cell lung cancer. The DNA sequence is TGTGCCAGGAGCCATGCGTTAGAGGCGGTCCCCTACGAGCAGTACCTC. Translated, it reads CARSHALEAVPYEQYL.